A selection of T cell receptor beta chains follows, all from one sample in a study of blood T cells in healthy people across ages. MiXCR, run by TCRdb on the 5' RACE reads, gives a single entry per CDR3 protein. The sample contains 780,000 or so distinct CDR3 sequences, approximately 60% of which appear only once. Sequenced input: blood. Receptor source: a man aged 35 to 55 in good health. Each CDR3 is given with its conserved first and last residue. A D gene is named only where the DNA matches it firmly. Only part of the rows carry a size: once, few, many, or a class if the clone is expanded.

>-|-|TRBJ2-3|TRBV19
TGTGCCAGTAGTGGATCACTAGTAAGCACAGATACGCAGTATTTT
CASSGSLVSTDTQYF
>-|-|TRBJ1-5|TRBV4-3
TGCGCCAGCAGCCAAGTGGGGTTGAATCAGCCCCAGCATTTT
CASSQVGLNQPQHF
>-|once|TRBJ2-7|TRBV6-1
TGTGCCAGCAAAAGGGCAGGGGAACACTACGAGCAGTACTTC
CASKRAGEHYEQYF
>TRBD2|-|TRBJ2-3|TRBV3-1
TGTGCCAGCAGCCCCCCGACTAGCGGGAGGGGGCCTACGCAGTATTTT
CASSPPTSGRGPTQYF
>-|-|TRBJ2-7|TRBV29-1
TGCAGCGTTGAAGAATCAGAAACCGACGAGCAGTACTTC
CSVEESETDEQYF
>-|-|TRBJ1-5|TRBV7-2
TGTGCCAGCAGCCGGGGATCTTTGGGCAATCAGCCCCAGCATTTT
CASSRGSLGNQPQHF
>-|-|TRBJ2-1|TRBV12-3/TRBV12-4
TGTGCCAGCAGCAGCCCAGCGCTTACAAATGAGCAGTTCTTC
CASSSPALTNEQFF
>-|-|TRBJ2-7|TRBV5-1
TGCGCCAGCAGCGGGACACCATCCTACGAGCAGTACTTC
CASSGTPSYEQYF
>-|-|TRBJ2-6|TRBV5-1
TGCGCCAGCAGCTCCACTAGCTCTGGGGCCAACGTCCTGACTTTC
CASSSTSSGANVLTF
>-|few|TRBJ2-7|TRBV9
TGTGCCAGCAGCGTTGACCCATTGGGGTACGAGCAGTACTTC
CASSVDPLGYEQYF
>-|-|TRBJ1-1|TRBV6-5
TGTGCCAGCAGTTACTCGACTGGGGGCGAAGCTTTCTTT
CASSYSTGGEAFF
>-|-|TRBJ2-1|TRBV5-1
TGCGCCAGCAGCTTGGGTCCGGGACAAGGTATGGATGAGCAGTTCTTC
CASSLGPGQGMDEQFF
>-|few|TRBJ2-7|TRBV6-5
TGTGCCAGCAGTTACGTAGGACCATCGGGCGAGCAGTACTTC
CASSYVGPSGEQYF
>TRBD1|few|TRBJ1-4|TRBV20-1
TGCAGTGCTAGAGTCACAGGGGGACCTAATGAAAAACTGTTTTTT
CSARVTGGPNEKLFF
>-|-|TRBJ1-6|TRBV7-2
TGTGCCAGCAGCTCGGTTGATCTAAGGGGATACTATAATTCACCCCTCCACTTT
CASSSVDLRGYYNSPLHF
>-|-|TRBJ2-1|TRBV28
TGTGCCAGCAGTTTAGAGCCTCGGGGGCAGTTCTTC
CASSLEPRGQFF
>TRBD1|-|TRBJ1-5|TRBV28
TGTGCCAGCAGCCCTGCTAAGGGGGCAATTCAGCCCCAGCATTTT
CASSPAKGAIQPQHF
>-|-|TRBJ1-1|TRBV7-2
TGTGCCAGCAGCTTATTAAAGATAGGGGGCACTGAAGCTTTCTTT
CASSLLKIGGTEAFF
>-|-|TRBJ2-7|TRBV27
TGTGCCAGCAGTGGAGGCCAGGGTGCTAGCGAGCAGTACTTC
CASSGGQGASEQYF
>-|few|TRBJ2-7|TRBV28
TGTGCCAGCAGTACGAGATACGGGGGAAAGGTGGCCGAGCAGTACTTC
CASSTRYGGKVAEQYF
>TRBD1|-|TRBJ2-1|TRBV28
TGTGCCAGCAGTTTACTAGACAGGGGGGCCTACGAGCAGTTCTTC
CASSLLDRGAYEQFF
>TRBD1|few|TRBJ1-2|TRBV7-9
TGTGCCAGCAGGTCGACAGGGGTAGATGGCTACACCTTC
CASRSTGVDGYTF
>-|-|TRBJ2-3|TRBV11-1
TGTGCCAGCAGCTTAACCCGGTGGGAGTTTGGCACAGATACGCAGTATTTT
CASSLTRWEFGTDTQYF
>-|-|TRBJ1-5|TRBV5-6
TGTGCCAGCAGCGTCAGGGTTAGCAATCAGCCCCAGCATTTT
CASSVRVSNQPQHF
>-|once|TRBJ2-7|TRBV28
TGTGCCAGCAGTGGTAGGGGGGTGGGTGAGCAGTACTTC
CASSGRGVGEQYF
>-|-|TRBJ2-7|TRBV5-1
TGCGCCAGCAGCTTGGTTGCGGGTACCGGGGTGGCCCAGTACTTC
CASSLVAGTGVAQYF
>TRBD1|-|TRBJ2-1|TRBV29-1
TGCAGCGTTTCTCAGGGACAGGGATACAATGAGCAGTTCTTC
CSVSQGQGYNEQFF
>TRBD2|few|TRBJ2-3|TRBV15
TGTGCCACCAGCTTCTTAGCGGGGGGGAGCACAGATACGCAGTATTTT
CATSFLAGGSTDTQYF
>TRBD2|-|TRBJ2-7|TRBV11-2
TGTGCCAGCACCCAGGGAGCGGGAACGGGAGAGCAGTACTTC
CASTQGAGTGEQYF
>-|-|TRBJ2-7|TRBV5-1
TGCACCAGCAGCTTGGACGCCAGGGGCTACGAGCAGTACTTC
CTSSLDARGYEQYF
>-|-|TRBJ2-3|TRBV9
TGTGCCAGCAGCGTATCGGAAGCGGCCCATGGTACAGATACGCAGTATTTT
CASSVSEAAHGTDTQYF
>-|few|TRBJ2-3|TRBV7-2
TGTGCCAGCAGCTCTCCCGCTAGCACAGATACGCAGTATTTT
CASSSPASTDTQYF
>-|-|TRBJ2-7|TRBV6-5
TGTGCCAGCAGTTACCAAGGACTCGGCGTGGATGAGCAGTACTTC
CASSYQGLGVDEQYF
>-|-|TRBJ1-4|TRBV28
TGTGCCAGTCGACCGGGACAAACAACTAATGAAAAACTGTTTTTT
CASRPGQTTNEKLFF
>-|few|TRBJ2-7|TRBV29-1
TGCAGCGTTCCGGGGGTTTTGGGAGATCCCCTTTACGAGCAGTACTTC
CSVPGVLGDPLYEQYF
>-|-|TRBJ2-7|TRBV7-9
TGTGCCAGCAGCGCGGCGGGGGAGCAGTACTTC
CASSAAGEQYF
>-|-|TRBJ1-2|TRBV5-6
TGTGCCAGCAGCTTGGAAGCAGGGTATGGCTATGGCTACACCTTC
CASSLEAGYGYGYTF
>-|-|TRBJ2-7|TRBV7-2
TGTGCCAGCAGCCAAAGAGGGGGAGGGGGCTACCAACCATCCAGCGAGCAGTACTTC
CASSQRGGGGYQPSSEQYF